One and the same sample provided the 21 T cell receptor beta chains below, sequenced in a study of cytomegalovirus exposure and HLA in healthy donors. A multiplex PCR was run with 60 Vbeta primers and 13 Jbeta primers. Sequencing was performed with immunoSEQ multiplex PCR; in TCRdb, only in-frame clones are kept and a portion is missing. The sample lists tens of thousands of clones, around 75% occurring once. Source material: PBMCs. The receptors originated from a man in his fifties or sixties in good health and CMV-seropositive.

The rearrangement uses TRBV6-1 and TRBJ1-2; D is uncertain. The V gene's germline CDR1 is MNHNS and CDR2 SASEGT. Trimming took off 2 bases at V and 8 bases at J, with 12 bases between the two ends. The CDR3 loop spans 13 amino acids. The CDR3 region has the DNA TGTGCCAGCAGTGAACTGGGTTCGCGGGGCTACACCTTC. Its protein product is CASSELGSRGYTF.

The chain recombines TRBV5-1 with TRBJ2-5, with 8 bases that match TRBD2. Germline V lookup: CDR1 SGHRS, CDR2 YFSETQ. CDR3 length equals 16 residues. With 0 bases clipped from V and 1 base from J, the junction kept 5 bases outside the gene matches. CDR3 nucleotide sequence: TGCGCCAGCAGCTTGGTTCCGGGGGGGGTCCAAGAGACCCAGTACTTC. Translated, it gives CASSLVPGGVQETQYF.

The chain joins TRBV7-2 to TRBJ2-1; 8 bases align to TRBD1. The germline V gene encodes CDR1 SGHTA and CDR2 FQGNSA. Losses at the gene ends were 5 bases for V and 10 bases for J; bases not matched to a gene: 7. The CDR3 consists of 13 residues. CDR3 protein: CASSAQDRGEQFF. The CDR3 region has the DNA TGTGCCAGCAGCGCCCAAGACAGGGGCGAGCAGTTCTTC.

This clone was counted between two and nine times. The J gene is TRBJ1-2, the V gene TRBV27; D remains unclear. Germline-derived CDR1 and CDR2 are MNHEY and SMNVEV (reference sequence). V dropped 0 bases and J dropped 0 bases, with 5 bases sitting between them. This CDR3 comprises 14 residues. DNA of the CDR3: TGTGCCAGCAGTTTATCTCCAGCTAACTATGGCTACACCTTC. The encoded protein is CASSLSPANYGYTF.

The sample holds one count of this clone. This chain connects TRBV2 to TRBJ1-5, with D perhaps matching TRBD1 (5 bases). The ends were cut back, 4 bases at V and 7 bases at J, with 11 bases in the middle. This CDR3 comprises 13 residues. Germline-derived CDR1 and CDR2 are SNHLY and FYNNEI. CDR3 sequence (DNA): TGTGCCAGCAGTGGTGGGGGGGAACAGCCCCAGCATTTT. Its protein is CASSGGGEQPQHF.

V usage is TRBV7-2 and J usage is TRBJ2-3; TRBD2 matches at 7 bases. Germline CDR1 and CDR2: SGHTA and FQGNSA. The length of the CDR3 is 16 residues. Unmatched junction bases numbered 10, after V lost 7 bases and J lost 0 bases. The CDR3 region is CASTMGEGRSTDTQYF. CDR3 bases: TGTGCCAGCACTATGGGGGAGGGTCGGAGCACAGATACGCAGTATTTT.

This sequence joins TRBV7-6 and TRBJ2-5; D may be TRBD1 (5 bases). Trimming cost V 6 bases and J 5 bases, with 19 bases left between them. Germline V gives CDR1 SGHVS, CDR2 FNYEAQ. This CDR3 contains 15 residues. The CDR3 region has the DNA TGTGCCAGCAGGGCAGTTCTCAGGGTTGGGGAGACCCAGTACTTC. The encoded protein is CASRAVLRVGETQYF.

The chain uses TRBV2 and TRBJ2-7; 7 bases match TRBD1. The CDR3 totals 14 residues. Germline V lookup: CDR1 SNHLY, CDR2 FYNNEI. With 7 bases clipped from V and 5 bases from J, the junction kept 11 bases outside the gene matches. The CDR3 DNA reads TGTGCCAGCAAATTGACAGGGTCTAAGGACGAGCAGTACTTC. Translation: CASKLTGSKDEQYF.

The chain joins TRBV2 to TRBJ1-1; D perhaps matches TRBD1 (5 bases). Trimming removed 6 bases at V and 3 bases at J, with 8 bases between. This CDR3 comprises 12 residues. Germline CDR1 reads SNHLY; CDR2 reads FYNNEI. The CDR3 region is CASRPRDTEAFF. CDR3 DNA: TGTGCCAGCAGGCCCAGGGACACTGAAGCTTTCTTT.

This clone was seen only a few times. The junction differs from germline at one of its ends, possibly a read error. The sample holds other DNA sequences that translate to the same CDR3. The V call is TRBV4-3, the J call TRBJ2-1; D remains ambiguous. CDR1 and CDR2 from the germline V gene are LGHNA and YSLEER. The CDR3 is 17 amino acids. This CDR3 reads CARSQDMIVIIYNEQFF. CDR3 bases: TGCGCCAGAAGCCAAGATATGATAGTCATCATCTACAATGAGCAGTTCTTC.

The sample holds one count of this clone. This sequence joins TRBV28 and TRBJ2-7, with 7 bases identical to TRBD1. Germline trimming cut 2 bases from V and 0 bases from J; bases unmatched to any gene: 7. There are 16 residues in the CDR3. Germline V gives CDR1 MDHEN, CDR2 SYDVKM. The CDR3 DNA reads TGTGCCAGCAGTTTAGGTGTAGGGGGCGACTCCTACGAGCAGTACTTC. Its protein is CASSLGVGGDSYEQYF.

The rearrangement links TRBV10-2 to TRBJ2-7; TRBD1 matches 8 bases. The germline gives CDR1 WSHSY, CDR2 SAAADI. The CDR3 is 17 residues long. After removal of 1 base from V and 3 bases from J, the junction contained 11 bases not matched to a gene. CDR3 region: CASSELGLEQGVYEQYF. As DNA, the CDR3 is TGCGCCAGCAGTGAGTTGGGGTTGGAACAGGGGGTCTACGAGCAGTACTTC.

The chain couples TRBV9 to TRBJ1-4; maybe TRBD1 (6 bases). V lost 0 bases, J lost 8 bases, and 14 bases lay in between. There are 15 residues in the CDR3. Per the germline V gene, CDR1 is SGDLS and CDR2 is YYNGEE. CDR3: CASSVEVGRGEKLFF. Written as DNA, the CDR3 is TGTGCCAGCAGCGTAGAGGTGGGCAGGGGAGAAAAACTGTTTTTT.

This chain uses TRBV20-1 with TRBJ1-1; the match to TRBD1 covers 7 bases. Germline CDR1 reads DFQATT; CDR2 reads SNEGSKA (reference sequence). This CDR3 contains 11 residues. Germline trimming cut 5 bases from V and 9 bases from J; bases unmatched to any gene: 6. CDR3 protein: CSAETGWKAFF. Written as DNA, the CDR3 is TGCAGTGCTGAGACAGGGTGGAAAGCTTTCTTT.

To note about this clone: One junction end does not reproduce the germline sequence, and a read error may be involved. The V gene is TRBV27, the J gene TRBJ1-1; 7 bases map to TRBD1. CDR1 is MNHEY, CDR2 SMNVEV, per germline (reference sequence). The CDR3 covers 13 residues. For the CDR3, the DNA is TGTGCCAGCAGTATATACAGGGGAACTGAAGCTCTCTTT. This translates into CASSIYRGTEALF.

There are a few counts of this clone. The rearrangement uses TRBV6-5 and TRBJ1-5, with D possibly being TRBD1 (5 bases). The CDR3 contains 15 residues. V was clipped by 4 bases and J by 12 bases, with 22 bases between them. Germline values: CDR1 MNHEY, CDR2 SVGAGI. CDR3 DNA: TGTGCCAGCAGTTTAGAAAGGAGGGGTAATAAGCACCAGCATTTT. It yields the protein CASSLERRGNKHQHF.

This clone was counted a few times. V and J are TRBV6-1 and TRBJ1-5; unclear D gene. Trimming stripped 3 bases from V and 0 bases from J, with 9 bases between. This CDR3 spans 15 amino acids. Germline V CDR1 and CDR2: MNHNS, SASEGT. The DNA for the CDR3 is TGTGCCAGCAGTGAGCGGGCCCTTAGCAATCAGCCCCAGCATTTT. It yields the protein CASSERALSNQPQHF.

The genes are TRBV28 and TRBJ2-2; D may be TRBD2 (5 bases). The CDR3 has 13 residues. Trimming took off 6 bases at V and 4 bases at J, with 9 bases between the two ends. Per germline, CDR1 MDHEN and CDR2 SYDVKM. The CDR3 bases are TGTGCCAGCAGACCCACTAGCACCGGGGAGCTGTTTTTT. Translating gives CASRPTSTGELFF.

This clone was observed a few times. The V gene is TRBV6-1, the J gene TRBJ1-2; maybe TRBD1 (6 bases). The CDR3 sequence is 15 residues long. Germline V gene data show CDR1 as MNHNS and CDR2 as SASEGT. V was trimmed by 4 bases and J by 8 bases, leaving 20 bases between them. The CDR3 DNA reads TGTGCCAGCAGTGCAGAGCACAGGGTATCCTGGGGCTACACCTTC. Protein product: CASSAEHRVSWGYTF.

V gene TRBV6-4 combines with J gene TRBJ2-3; TRBD2 matches at 8 bases. The CDR3 has 13 amino acids. The V gene's germline CDR1 is MRHNA and CDR2 SNTAGT. Germline trimming cut 2 bases from V and 12 bases from J; bases unmatched to any gene: 7. CDR3 protein: CASSDIAGRPQYF. As DNA, the CDR3 is TGTGCCAGCAGTGACATAGCGGGGAGGCCCCAGTATTTT.

This clone showed up just a few times. One junction end does not reproduce the germline sequence, and a read error may be involved. J is TRBJ1-5 and V is TRBV30; 8 bases match TRBD1. This CDR3 spans 14 amino acids. Germline lookup yields CDR1 GTSNPN and CDR2 SVGIG (reference sequence). The CDR3 sequence is CDWTIQGARQPQHF. CDR3 DNA sequence: TGTGACTGGACGATCCAGGGGGCCCGGCAGCCCCAGCATTTT.